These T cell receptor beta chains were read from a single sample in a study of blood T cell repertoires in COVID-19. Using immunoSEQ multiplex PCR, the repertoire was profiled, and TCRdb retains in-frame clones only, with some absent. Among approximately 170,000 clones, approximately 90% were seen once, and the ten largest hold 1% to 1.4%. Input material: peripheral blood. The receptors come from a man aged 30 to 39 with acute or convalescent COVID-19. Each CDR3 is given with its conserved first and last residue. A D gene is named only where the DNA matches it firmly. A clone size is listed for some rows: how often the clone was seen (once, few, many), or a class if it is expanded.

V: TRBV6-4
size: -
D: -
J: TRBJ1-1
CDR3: CASSETPGTEAFF
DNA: TGTGCCAGCAGCGAGACACCCGGCACTGAAGCTTTCTTT

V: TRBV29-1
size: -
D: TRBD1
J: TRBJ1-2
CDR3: CSVETGQGLYGYTF
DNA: TGCAGCGTTGAGACGGGACAGGGATTATATGGCTACACCTTC

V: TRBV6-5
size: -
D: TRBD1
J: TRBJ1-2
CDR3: CASGDRPNYGYTF
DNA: TGTGCCAGCGGGGACAGACCCAACTATGGCTACACCTTC

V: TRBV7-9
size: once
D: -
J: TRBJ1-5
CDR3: CASPEGRDNQPQHF
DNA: TGTGCCAGCCCGGAGGGCAGGGACAATCAGCCCCAGCATTTT

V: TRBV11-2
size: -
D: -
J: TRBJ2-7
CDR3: CASSLDKQLEQYF
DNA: TGTGCCAGCAGCTTAGATAAGCAACTCGAGCAGTACTTC

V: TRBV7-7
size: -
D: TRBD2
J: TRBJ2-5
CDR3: CASSLGLAGEETQYF
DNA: TGTGCTAGCAGCTTAGGACTAGCGGGAGAAGAGACCCAGTACTTC

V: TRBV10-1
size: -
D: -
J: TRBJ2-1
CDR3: CASSDRTGSPTTNEQFF
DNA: TGCGCCAGCAGTGATCGTACCGGGTCCCCGACGACGAATGAGCAGTTCTTC

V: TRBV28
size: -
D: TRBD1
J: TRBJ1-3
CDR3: CASLDRGHTIYF
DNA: TGTGCCAGCTTGGACAGGGGGCACACCATATATTTT

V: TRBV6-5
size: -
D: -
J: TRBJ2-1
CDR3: CASSSNSGYNEQFF
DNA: TGTGCCAGCAGTTCCAATTCAGGGTACAATGAGCAGTTCTTC

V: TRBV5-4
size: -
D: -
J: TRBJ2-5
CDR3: CASSRDSGETQYF
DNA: TGTGCCAGCAGCCGGGACTCGGGAGAGACCCAGTACTTC

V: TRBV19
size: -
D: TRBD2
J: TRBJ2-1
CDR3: CASSPTSGFFNEQFF
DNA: TGTGCCAGTAGTCCGACTAGCGGTTTCTTCAATGAGCAGTTCTTC

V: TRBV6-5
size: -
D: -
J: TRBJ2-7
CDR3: CASSYRSYEQYF
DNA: TGTGCCAGCAGTTACCGCTCCTACGAGCAGTACTTC

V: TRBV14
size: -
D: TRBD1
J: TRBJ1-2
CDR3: CASSPRPGQRRIGYGYTF
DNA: TGTGCCAGCAGTCCCCGACCGGGACAGAGACGGATTGGGTATGGCTACACCTTC

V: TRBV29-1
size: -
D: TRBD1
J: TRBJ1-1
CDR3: CSAGGLTGAILNTEAFF
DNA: TGCAGCGCGGGGGGGCTGACAGGGGCGATCTTGAACACTGAAGCTTTCTTT

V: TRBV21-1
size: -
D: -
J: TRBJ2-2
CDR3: CASSNGGTLYGELFF
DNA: TGTGCCAGCAGCAACGGCGGGACCCTGTACGGGGAGCTGTTTTTT

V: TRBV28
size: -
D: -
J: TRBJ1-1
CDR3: CASSLRSVNTEAFF
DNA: TGTGCCAGCAGTTTAAGATCGGTGAACACTGAAGCTTTCTTT

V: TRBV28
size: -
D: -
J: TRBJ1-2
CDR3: CASSLRGSGSGYTF
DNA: TGTGCCAGCAGTTTAAGAGGGTCCGGCTCTGGCTACACCTTC

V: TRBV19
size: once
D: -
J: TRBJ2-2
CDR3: CASSKGDRYTGELFF
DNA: TGTGCCAGTAGTAAGGGCGACAGGTACACCGGGGAGCTGTTTTTT

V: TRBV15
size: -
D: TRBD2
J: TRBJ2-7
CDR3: CATSGGLAGAYEQYF
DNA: TGTGCCACCAGCGGGGGACTAGCGGGAGCCTACGAGCAGTACTTC

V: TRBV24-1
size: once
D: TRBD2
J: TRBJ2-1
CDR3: CATSEPGLAGVEQFF
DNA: TGTGCCACAAGCGAACCGGGACTAGCGGGAGTTGAGCAGTTCTTC

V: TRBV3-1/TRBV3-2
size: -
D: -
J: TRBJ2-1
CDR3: CASSQDRGSYNEQFF
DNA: TGTGCCAGCAGCCAAGACAGGGGCTCCTACAATGAGCAGTTCTTC

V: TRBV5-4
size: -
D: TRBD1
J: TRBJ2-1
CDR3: CASSWNRGNDEQFF
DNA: TGTGCCAGCAGCTGGAACAGGGGGAATGATGAGCAGTTCTTC

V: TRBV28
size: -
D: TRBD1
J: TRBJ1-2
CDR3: CASSFGQERYGYTF
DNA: TGTGCCAGCAGTTTTGGACAGGAGAGGTATGGCTACACCTTC